This entry concerns a single T cell receptor (beta chain). This entry is derived from a study of blood T cell repertoires in COVID-19. The CDR3 sequence is 14 residues long. The germline CDR1 and CDR2 sequences are MNHEY and SVGAGI. The V and J ends lost 7 bases and 6 bases respectively, with 18 bases between them. TCRdb keeps only in-frame clones here, not all; method: immunoSEQ multiplex PCR. The sample includes hundreds of thousands of clones, around 85% seen only once; the top ten take around 1.8%. The source material was PBMCs or T cells enriched from blood (not recorded which). The TCR was taken from a woman in her thirties who had been exposed to COVID-19. The chain links TRBV6-5 to TRBJ1-2, with D possibly being TRBD1 (5 bases). The CDR3: CASTQKGRMDGYTF. The CDR3 DNA reads TGTGCCAGCACCCAAAAGGGGCGGATGGATGGCTACACCTTC.